Listed below are T cell receptor beta chains from one sample, sequenced in a study of early T cells in non-severe SARS-CoV-2 infection. One entry per CDR3 protein results from TCRdb running MiXCR on the 5' RACE reads. This table holds tens of thousands of distinct CDR3 sequences, more than 9% found once. Sequenced input: whole blood. The receptors originated from an adult who was a healthcare worker with PCR-confirmed SARS-CoV-2 infection or an uninfected control (not recorded which). Both conserved end residues are part of each CDR3. Each record gives: CDR3 protein, V gene, J gene.

CDR3: CASNRDSGANVLTF; V: TRBV5-1; J: TRBJ2-6
CDR3: CASTSSSRTQYF; V: TRBV6-6; J: TRBJ2-3
CDR3: CASSLMGFQETQYF; V: TRBV5-1; J: TRBJ2-5
CDR3: CACSFIGLEQFF; V: TRBV11-3; J: TRBJ2-1
CDR3: CASSVNNSPLHF; V: TRBV7-2; J: TRBJ1-6
CDR3: CASSLGLEAGELFF; V: TRBV5-1; J: TRBJ2-2
CDR3: CASSLALRGQPQHF; V: TRBV7-2; J: TRBJ1-5
CDR3: CASSPGTGVIYEQYF; V: TRBV7-2; J: TRBJ2-7
CDR3: CASRAGLAGSDEQFF; V: TRBV5-1; J: TRBJ2-1
CDR3: CASSGLAGGSDTQYF; V: TRBV6-2/TRBV6-3; J: TRBJ2-3
CDR3: CASSYSLPDRSTDTQYF; V: TRBV6-6; J: TRBJ2-3
CDR3: CSVSRSGANVLTF; V: TRBV29-1; J: TRBJ2-6
CDR3: CASSPSGGTEAFF; V: TRBV5-1; J: TRBJ1-1
CDR3: CSVEIRAGVDYNEQFF; V: TRBV29-1; J: TRBJ2-1
CDR3: CASRRQGNTGELFF; V: TRBV6-5; J: TRBJ2-2
CDR3: CASSVGTGIGELFF; V: TRBV9; J: TRBJ2-2
CDR3: CASGGTPFYEQYF; V: TRBV27; J: TRBJ2-7
CDR3: CASSGTEWNQPQHF; V: TRBV7-9; J: TRBJ1-5
CDR3: CSAAGTYEQYF; V: TRBV20-1; J: TRBJ2-7
CDR3: CSAGDRGPFYGYTF; V: TRBV29-1; J: TRBJ1-2
CDR3: CASSRNNGYTF; V: TRBV6-2/TRBV6-3; J: TRBJ1-2
CDR3: CATQGGLLNTGELFF; V: TRBV10-3; J: TRBJ2-2
CDR3: CASSLNRSNSPLHF; V: TRBV7-2; J: TRBJ1-6
CDR3: CASSLEQAVPEAFF; V: TRBV5-6; J: TRBJ1-1
CDR3: CASSQEGSRGRETQYF; V: TRBV14; J: TRBJ2-5
CDR3: CASRPSGGDQPQHF; V: TRBV12-3/TRBV12-4; J: TRBJ1-5
CDR3: CASSLGDSTQYF; V: TRBV7-2; J: TRBJ2-3
CDR3: CASSLELAGSGEQYF; V: TRBV7-2; J: TRBJ2-7
CDR3: CAISESGQSMSEQYF; V: TRBV10-3; J: TRBJ2-7
CDR3: CASSLARSGPLTDTQYF; V: TRBV12-3/TRBV12-4; J: TRBJ2-3
CDR3: CASSRGQPQETQYF; V: TRBV5-1; J: TRBJ2-5
CDR3: CASRTVYGYTF; V: TRBV6-5; J: TRBJ1-2
CDR3: CASSPLNIQYF; V: TRBV12-3/TRBV12-4; J: TRBJ2-4
CDR3: CASSKACAGISWRYTF; V: TRBV21-1; J: TRBJ1-2
CDR3: CAWRAAGYSDPNQPQHF; V: TRBV30; J: TRBJ1-5
CDR3: CASSQGLLEGSPLHF; V: TRBV4-1; J: TRBJ1-6
CDR3: CASGLWGNTGELFF; V: TRBV12-5; J: TRBJ2-2
CDR3: CASSQEWAGGEQFF; V: TRBV4-1; J: TRBJ2-1
CDR3: CASSLGAGMGNEQFF; V: TRBV11-2; J: TRBJ2-1
CDR3: CASSPGTGRGYTF; V: TRBV18; J: TRBJ1-2
CDR3: CATGSGQDYGYTF; V: TRBV24-1; J: TRBJ1-2
CDR3: CAWSVFRGADGYTF; V: TRBV30; J: TRBJ1-2
CDR3: CAISEGQQNIQYF; V: TRBV10-3; J: TRBJ2-4
CDR3: CASSKAGGRETQYF; V: TRBV4-1; J: TRBJ2-5
CDR3: CASSLQSSYNSPLHF; V: TRBV28; J: TRBJ1-6
CDR3: CASSLASGRVTDTQYF; V: TRBV7-2; J: TRBJ2-3
CDR3: CASSWTGSGGTQYF; V: TRBV6-6; J: TRBJ2-5
CDR3: CASNREGSYEQYF; V: TRBV6-6; J: TRBJ2-7
CDR3: CASSPRGAGYIQYF; V: TRBV18; J: TRBJ2-4
CDR3: CSARGDRGIKEQYF; V: TRBV20-1; J: TRBJ2-7
CDR3: CASSPEFGGRNTQYF; V: TRBV7-2; J: TRBJ2-3
CDR3: CASSKRSGSTEREQYF; V: TRBV2; J: TRBJ2-7
CDR3: CASSFGLQGYEQYF; V: TRBV11-3; J: TRBJ2-7
CDR3: CASRHTRRRGSQETQYF; V: TRBV7-3; J: TRBJ2-5
CDR3: CSVTGLAVNEQFF; V: TRBV20-1; J: TRBJ2-1
CDR3: CASSVDMSDTQYF; V: TRBV9; J: TRBJ2-3
CDR3: CASSLGTSGETQYF; V: TRBV7-8; J: TRBJ2-5
CDR3: CSAQGTEAFF; V: TRBV20-1; J: TRBJ1-1
CDR3: CASSFLAGEVQETQYF; V: TRBV7-2; J: TRBJ2-5
CDR3: CASSSRESTDTQYF; V: TRBV11-1; J: TRBJ2-3